This TCR beta chain was sequenced during a study of PD-1 blockade in classical Hodgkin lymphoma (TCRdb year 2020). Context from the whole study: A peripheral blood immune signature of response to PD-1 blockade in classical Hodgkin lymphoma was defined using TCR beta sequencing and CyTOF. General conclusions and limits of the study: The study covered only a single clinical trial cohort, and the causes of the repertoire differences, possibly disease activity or prior therapy, were still not defined. Newly diagnosed patients were reported to have lower baseline TCR diversity than healthy donors, and relapsed/refractory patients were reported to have lower baseline TCR diversity still.

The Qiagen DNeasy kit was used to extract genomic DNA from unsorted PBMCs and from the negatively selected CD4+ and CD8+ fractions. Using primers that anneal to V and J segments, immunoSEQ multiplex PCR amplified the TCR beta CDR3 regions. A synthetic immune receptor repertoire was used to minimize amplification bias, and any residual bias was removed computationally once sequencing was done. From the authors' description of their analysis: Custom Python scripts were used to quantify repertoire diversity as the Shannon entropy index. Unsorted, CD4+ and CD8+ repertoires were analyzed separately, except in combined analyses where CD4+ and CD8+ sequences were merged in silico. What TCRdb holds here is the immuneACCESS table cut down to in-frame rearrangements. Part of the clones is not present; checked against another copy, under half of the missing clones reflect an unresolved V gene, and the others are unexplained. The V and J calls and the clone size are those of that table, but D and trimming were determined from the DNA. The sample table holds roughly 3,000 clones, of which roughly 71% were seen once. The top ten hold roughly 22% of the sample.

A single count supports this clone. Its antigen remains unidentified. Base qualities were left out, and no much larger clone turns up one base away. This sample's time point label indicates: newly diagnosed, previously untreated cHL patient sample. Magnetic negative selection with a Miltenyi CD8+ T cell isolation kit was used to purify CD8+ T cells from thawed PBMCs. As a comparison group for the relapsed/refractory trial patients, PBMCs from patients with newly diagnosed, previously untreated classical Hodgkin lymphoma were sequenced. Peripheral blood was collected in 8 mL Vacutainer Cell Preparation Tubes, from which PBMCs were isolated by centrifugation and then cryopreserved. Purified CD4+ and CD8+ fractions were prepared only for cases where an additional PBMC sample was available. Magnetically labelled cells were depleted on LS columns in a quadroMACS separator, and the flow-through was collected as the purified fraction.

Sequenced input: CD8+ T cells from blood. The sequence came from a human donor with classical Hodgkin lymphoma.

The CDR3: CASSIAAGSSYEQYF. At the DNA level, the sequence is TGTGCCAGTAGTATTGCGGCAGGGAGCTCCTACGAGCAGTACTTC. This receptor chain uses TRBV19 and TRBJ2-7; the D element might be TRBD1 or TRBD2, as each aligns at 5 bases. The germline V gene (reference sequence) provides CDR1 LNHDA and CDR2 SQIVND. Spanning cysteine to phenylalanine, the CDR3 consists of 15 amino acids. Kept here is only the CDR3 DNA, which spans 45 bases and is read in frame from base 1. V sheds 3 bases and J sheds 0 bases, leaving 12 bases between their ends.